Sequencing of this TCR beta chain was carried out in a study of vaccination effects on CD4 cells after COVID-19. This CDR3 spans 15 amino acids. Looked up from germline, CDR1 is SGHTA and CDR2 is FQGTGA. V was clipped by 5 bases and J by 2 bases, with 10 bases between them. On this clone itself: Its cognate antigen is unknown.

Method: immunoSEQ multiplex PCR; TCRdb's copy keeps in-frame clones and lacks some. The data show tens of thousands of clones, more than 80% seen once. Before sequencing, viral peptide pools were used by the ViraFEST assay to expand antigen-specific CD4+ T cells. After roughly eleven days in culture, the CD4+ T cells were isolated. This TCR came from a human donor who received a COVID-19 vaccine. This sample comprised CD4+ T cells from PBMCs cultured with HCoV-229E spike peptides, obtained before COVID-19 vaccination. The chain uses TRBV7-3 and TRBJ2-6, with D perhaps TRBD2 (5 bases). The DNA for the CDR3 is TGTGCCAGCAGCGCGGGCGGCGCTGGGGCCAACGTCCTGACTTTC. Translated: CASSAGGAGANVLTF.